This T cell receptor beta chain stems from a study of blood T cell repertoires in COVID-19. In the original workflow: Reference gene primers were amplified, and this amplification served to estimate nucleated cell counts. TCRdb's table, derived via immunoSEQ multiplex PCR, lists solely in-frame clones and lacks some. V and J calls and clone size are those listed in that table; D and trimming were worked out from the DNA. The top ten hold roughly 0.25% of the sample, which has around 700,000 clones, over 80% seen once. Trimming removed 5 bases from V and 4 bases from J; junction bases left unmatched: 6. There are 15 residues in the CDR3. The germline V gene has CDR1 SGHTA and CDR2 FQGNSA.

The specimen was peripheral blood. The receptor comes from a woman younger than 35 with acute or convalescent COVID-19. This sequence joins TRBV7-2 and TRBJ2-5; 11 bases are shared with TRBD2. The CDR3 DNA sequence: TGTGCCAGCAGCCCCAGTAGCGGGGGGGGAGAGACCCAGTACTTC. This encodes CASSPSSGGGETQYF.